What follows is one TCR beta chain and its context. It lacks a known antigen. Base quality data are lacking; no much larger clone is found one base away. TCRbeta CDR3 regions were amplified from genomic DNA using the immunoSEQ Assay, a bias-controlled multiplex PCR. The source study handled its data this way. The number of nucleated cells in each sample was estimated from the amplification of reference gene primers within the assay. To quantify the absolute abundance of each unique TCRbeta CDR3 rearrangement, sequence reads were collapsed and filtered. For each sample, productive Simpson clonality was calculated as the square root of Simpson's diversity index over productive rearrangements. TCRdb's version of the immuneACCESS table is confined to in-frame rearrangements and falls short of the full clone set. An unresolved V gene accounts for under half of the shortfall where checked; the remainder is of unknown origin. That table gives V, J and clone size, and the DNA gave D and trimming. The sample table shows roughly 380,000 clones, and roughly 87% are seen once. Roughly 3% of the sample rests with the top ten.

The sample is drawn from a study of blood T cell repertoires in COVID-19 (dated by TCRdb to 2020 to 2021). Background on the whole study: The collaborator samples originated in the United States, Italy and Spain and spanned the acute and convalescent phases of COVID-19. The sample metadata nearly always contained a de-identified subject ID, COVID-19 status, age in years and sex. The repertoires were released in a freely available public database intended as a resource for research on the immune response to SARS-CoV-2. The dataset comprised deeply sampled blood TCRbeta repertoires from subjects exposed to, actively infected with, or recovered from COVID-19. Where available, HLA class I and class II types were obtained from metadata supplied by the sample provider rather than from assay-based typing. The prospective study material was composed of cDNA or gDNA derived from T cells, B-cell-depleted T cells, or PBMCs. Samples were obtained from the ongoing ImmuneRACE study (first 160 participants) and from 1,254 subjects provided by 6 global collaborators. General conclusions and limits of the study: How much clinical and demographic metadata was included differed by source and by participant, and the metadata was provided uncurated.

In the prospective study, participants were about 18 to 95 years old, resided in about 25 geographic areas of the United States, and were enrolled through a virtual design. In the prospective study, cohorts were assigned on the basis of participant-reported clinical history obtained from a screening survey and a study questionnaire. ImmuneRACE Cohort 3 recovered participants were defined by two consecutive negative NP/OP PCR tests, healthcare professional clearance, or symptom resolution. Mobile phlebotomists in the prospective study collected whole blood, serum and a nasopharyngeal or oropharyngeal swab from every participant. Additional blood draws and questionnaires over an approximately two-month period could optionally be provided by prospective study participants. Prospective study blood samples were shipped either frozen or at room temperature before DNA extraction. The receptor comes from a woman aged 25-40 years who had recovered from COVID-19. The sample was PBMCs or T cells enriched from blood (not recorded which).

The CDR3 region has the sequence CASSLPHGGHTIYF. In nucleotides, the sequence is TGTGCCAGCAGTTTACCTCACGGTGGGCACACCATATATTTT. The chain uses TRBV27 and TRBJ1-3; no D gene call is confident. Trimming at the junction amounts to 2 bases on V and 8 bases on J, and the germline ends lie 13 bases apart. The CDR3 measures 14 amino acids from cysteine to phenylalanine. The retained sequence is limited to the CDR3, 42 bases, with the frame set at the first base. CDR1 and CDR2, looked up from the germline V gene (reference sequence), are MNHEY and SMNVEV.